This T cell receptor beta chain is drawn from a study of T cells after yellow fever vaccination. Study details: Preparation of fractions with low cell numbers was performed using SMART-Seq v4 Ultra Low Input.

Overall study results and limits: Boosting was followed by the reappearance of most primary-vaccination clones (approximately 95% CD4, 70% to 90% CD8).

The sample holds a few counts of this clonotype. Its antigen is not known. This CDR3 comprises 15 residues. The V and J ends lost 3 bases and 4 bases, in that order; junction bases with no gene match: 6. CDR1 and CDR2 from the germline V gene are KGHSH and LQKENI. As TCR cDNA was made by 5'RACE template switching, a universal primer site and UMIs were added. TCRdb re-derived calls from the 5' RACE reads in MiXCR, one entry per CDR3 protein. The sample contains about 120,000 distinct CDR3 sequences, roughly 8.4% of which appear only once. The chain employs TRBV18 and TRBJ1-2; 9 positions match TRBD1. The receptor comes from a man aged 30 to 45 who received the YFV17D yellow fever vaccine. The sequencing here drew on CD8+ T cells sorted from PBMCs, taken 45 days after the yellow fever booster vaccination. The CDR3 loop is CASSPSGQGIYGYTF. The CDR3 region has the DNA TGTGCCAGCTCACCTTCAGGACAGGGGATCTATGGCTACACCTTC.